The clone carrying this T cell receptor (beta chain) was recorded once. Its antigen is unknown. Researchers partitioned CD4+ cells into CD45RA+ naive and CD45RA-negative memory subsets. It was around 190 ng DNA, about 30,000 T cell genomes, that sorted-subset replicate PCRs used. TCRdb's copy holds only in-frame clones and misses some; the assay was immunoSEQ multiplex PCR. The table lists more than 1,200,000 clones, approximately 98.5% of them singletons. This record comes from a study of shared clonotypes between healthy human individuals. General study points: Depth was large, yet rarefaction showed that sorted-subset sequencing was incomplete.

What was sequenced was naive CD4+ T cells sorted from blood. The subset: CD45RA+ positively selected. The receptor was derived from a man aged 25-45 years in good health.

CDR3 sequence: CSVYSEGRPYEQYF. The CDR3 coding sequence is TGCAGCGTTTATAGTGAAGGGAGGCCCTACGAGCAGTACTTC. This chain links TRBV29-1 with TRBJ2-7, with a weak D call TRBD2 (6 bases). Germline V gene sequence: CDR1 SQVTM, CDR2 ANQGSEA. V lost 5 bases, J lost 2 bases, and 16 bases lay in between. This CDR3 spans 14 amino acids.